This T cell receptor (beta chain) was documented in a study of cytomegalovirus exposure and HLA in healthy donors. For the study at large: There were some 400 genotyped donors. Of these, about 86% fell in the genetic ancestry cluster associated with self-reported Caucasian donors.

Study observations and caveats: Later on, a genetic analysis was performed. It linked a missense variant in DCLRE1C with V- and J-gene trimming of TCR beta. In an earlier analysis, most TCR beta V segments were productive about 90% or about 30% of the time.

PCR primers comprised 60 Vbeta and 13 Jbeta primers. The protocol was immunoSEQ multiplex PCR, while the TCRdb copy is restricted to in-frame clones and leaves out a portion. The sample yields 100,000 to 150,000 clones, about 80% seen once. Concerning this clone itself: As yet, its antigen is unknown.

Germline V gene data show CDR1 as MNHNS and CDR2 as SASEGT. CDR3 length: 18 residues. V was pared by 4 bases and J by 4 bases, with 16 bases of the junction left unmatched. The sequence was collected from a man in his forties in good health and CMV-seronegative. The chain uses TRBV6-1 and TRBJ2-7, with 10 bases lining up with TRBD2. Sequenced material: PBMCs. Written as DNA, the CDR3 is TGTGCCAGCAGTGTGGCGGACCTGACTAGCGGGTCCAGTTACGAGCAGTACTTC. Protein product: CASSVADLTSGSSYEQYF.